A single sample gave rise to the 9 T cell receptor beta chains below, sequenced in a study of CD8 T cells in Susac syndrome. RNA totalling about 0.5 to 1 ug underwent reverse transcription with random hexamers. TCRdb re-called the immunoSEQ multiplex PCR reads with MiXCR, one entry per CDR3 protein. The data contain 250,000 to 300,000 distinct CDR3 sequences, 70% to 90% of them singletons. Sequencing was carried out using CD8+ T cells from PBMCs. The receptors originated from a human donor with multiple sclerosis.

The gene calls are TRBV6-2 or TRBV6-3 and TRBJ2-5; 15 nucleotides agree with TRBD2. Trimming cost V 2 bases and J 3 bases; bases outside gene matches: 16. CDR1 is MNHEY, CDR2 SVGEGT, per germline. This CDR3 is built from 21 residues. In nucleotides, the CDR3 is TGTGCCAGCAGTTACCTGATTGGACTAGCGGGGGGGCCAGTATGGGAAGAGACCCAGTACTTC. Translating it yields CASSYLIGLAGGPVWEETQYF.

This chain uses TRBV27 with TRBJ2-1; no definite D call. CDR1 and CDR2 (germline): MNHEY, SMNVEV (reference sequence). CDR3 length: 17 amino acids. The ends were cut back, 7 bases at V and 4 bases at J, with 23 bases in the middle. For the CDR3, the DNA is TGTGCCAGCACTCACTCTAGTGGGGAAAGCCCTTACAATGAGCAGTTCTTC. It codes for CASTHSSGESPYNEQFF.

This chain joins TRBV6-2 or TRBV6-3 and TRBJ2-1; 12 positions agree with TRBD2. CDR1 is MNHEY and CDR2 is SVGEGT in the germline V gene. This CDR3 has 19 amino acids. Trimming at V came to 4 bases and at J to 9 bases, leaving 19 bases not matched to a gene. In DNA form, the CDR3 reads TGTGCCAGCAGTTTCCCCGGGGCTAGCGGGGGGGCGGAGGTCGCTGAGCAGTTCTTC. Amino acids: CASSFPGASGGAEVAEQFF.

The chain has TRBV6-2 or TRBV6-3 and TRBJ2-7, with 8 bases fitting TRBD1. The germline CDR1 and CDR2 sequences are MNHEY and SVGEGT. Germline trimming cut 2 bases from V and 4 bases from J; bases unmatched to any gene: 13. The CDR3 extends over 17 amino acids. CDR3 protein: CASSYPWTGRYPYEQYF. The CDR3 DNA sequence: TGTGCCAGCAGTTACCCTTGGACAGGGCGCTATCCTTACGAGCAGTACTTC.

This chain connects TRBV20-1 to TRBJ2-1, with a tentative D call TRBD2 (5 bases). CDR3 length: 14 amino acids. Germline assignment: CDR1 DFQATT and CDR2 SNEGSKA (reference sequence). The ends were cut back, 5 bases at V and 6 bases at J, with 17 bases in the middle. The CDR3: CSADLDGKGNEQFF. Here the CDR3 DNA reads TGCAGTGCTGACCTTGACGGGAAGGGCAATGAGCAGTTCTTC.

This clonotype was observed a handful of times. The chain is built from TRBV13 and TRBJ2-7, with D perhaps TRBD1 (6 bases). Germline loops: CDR1 PRHDT, CDR2 FYEKMQ (reference sequence). The CDR3 spans 13 residues. V gave up 5 bases and J gave up 1 base, with 9 bases separating them. Here the CDR3 DNA reads TGTGCCAGCAGCACAGGGCCATCCTACGAGCAGTACTTC. Encoded protein: CASSTGPSYEQYF.

The gene calls are TRBV12-3 or TRBV12-4 and TRBJ2-1; 7 bases agree with TRBD1. This CDR3 comprises 12 residues. J lost 5 bases, V lost 8 bases, and 3 bases had no gene match. The CDR3, as DNA: TGTGCCAGCCACAGGGGTGACAATGAGCAGTTCTTC. Amino acids: CASHRGDNEQFF.

V gene TRBV12-3 or TRBV12-4 combines with J gene TRBJ2-7, with 8 bases lining up with TRBD2. V lost 5 bases to trimming and J lost 2 bases; unmatched junction nucleotides: 5. The CDR3 is 14 amino acids. The CDR3 reads CASSHSGDAYEQYF. CDR3 nucleotides: TGTGCCAGCAGTCATAGCGGGGATGCCTACGAGCAGTACTTC.

This chain connects TRBV25-1 to TRBJ2-2; D is perhaps TRBD2 (7 bases). V was pared by 8 bases and J by 6 bases, with 13 bases between. CDR3 length: 13 residues. Looked up from germline, CDR1 is MGHDK and CDR2 is SYGVNS. CDR3 loop: CASVQGGAGELFF. For the CDR3, the DNA is TGTGCCAGCGTACAGGGAGGGGCCGGGGAGCTGTTTTTT.